These T cell receptor beta chains were read from a single sample in a study of T cell responses to AZD1222 COVID-19 vaccine. The method was immunoSEQ multiplex PCR; TCRdb's version includes in-frame clones alone and lacks a portion of them. The table shows roughly 120,000 clones, with 88% occurring only once. The sample in question was peripheral blood, obtained on day 0 of MenACWY control vaccination. The source of these receptors is an adult in good health. Each CDR3 is given with its conserved first and last residue. The order of the fields is V gene, J gene, CDR3 protein.

V gene: TRBV19
J gene: TRBJ2-5
CDR3 protein: CASRSQAGLQETQYF

V gene: TRBV28
J gene: TRBJ1-5
CDR3 protein: CASSQSAPPKAHF

V gene: TRBV19
J gene: TRBJ1-3
CDR3 protein: CASTWGGPGNTIYF

V gene: TRBV2
J gene: TRBJ2-7
CDR3 protein: CASSAQGQKEYF

V gene: TRBV24-1
J gene: TRBJ2-1
CDR3 protein: CATSDDSSGSYNEQFF

V gene: TRBV2
J gene: TRBJ2-7
CDR3 protein: CASRVIGGSHEQYF

V gene: TRBV4-1
J gene: TRBJ2-1
CDR3 protein: CASSQDGTISYNEQFF

V gene: TRBV2
J gene: TRBJ2-1
CDR3 protein: CASSVLAGESEQFF

V gene: TRBV7-2
J gene: TRBJ2-5
CDR3 protein: CASSLYGTGRVGETQYF

V gene: TRBV2
J gene: TRBJ2-7
CDR3 protein: CASRADSRASHF

V gene: TRBV12-3/TRBV12-4
J gene: TRBJ2-5
CDR3 protein: CASSFGARETQYF

V gene: TRBV10-1
J gene: TRBJ2-2
CDR3 protein: CASSEAASGSLNTGELFF

V gene: TRBV6-2/TRBV6-3
J gene: TRBJ2-7
CDR3 protein: CASSYRRSSYEQYF

V gene: TRBV21-1
J gene: TRBJ2-1
CDR3 protein: CANFAGGGYNEQFF

V gene: TRBV6-5
J gene: TRBJ1-2
CDR3 protein: CASSYSWDSANYGYTF

V gene: TRBV29-1
J gene: TRBJ2-1
CDR3 protein: CSVEVGFSYNEQFF

V gene: TRBV7-3
J gene: TRBJ2-2
CDR3 protein: CASSLWNTGELFF

V gene: TRBV6-5
J gene: TRBJ2-7
CDR3 protein: CASRSGRAYEQYF

V gene: TRBV5-1
J gene: TRBJ1-2
CDR3 protein: CASSSIPGQGLGGYTF

V gene: TRBV6-4
J gene: TRBJ1-5
CDR3 protein: CASSHRGWLNQPQHF

V gene: TRBV2
J gene: TRBJ1-5
CDR3 protein: CASSGAISGGQPQHF

V gene: TRBV5-1
J gene: TRBJ2-1
CDR3 protein: CASSRQTPEGPFNEQFF

V gene: TRBV6-5
J gene: TRBJ2-6
CDR3 protein: CASAGSSGANVLTF

V gene: TRBV4-2
J gene: TRBJ2-2
CDR3 protein: CASSRQLVGTNTGELFF

V gene: TRBV6-5
J gene: TRBJ2-1
CDR3 protein: CASSYTGGANYNEQFF

V gene: TRBV5-6
J gene: TRBJ1-1
CDR3 protein: CASSLLGARDTEAFF

V gene: TRBV5-1
J gene: TRBJ2-3
CDR3 protein: CASSLALAGGGTDTQYF

V gene: TRBV24-1
J gene: TRBJ1-2
CDR3 protein: CATSDLSRDYGYTF

V gene: TRBV9
J gene: TRBJ2-7
CDR3 protein: CASSVGTSGPHLYYEQYF

V gene: TRBV5-1
J gene: TRBJ2-7
CDR3 protein: CASSLVPGGISEQYF

V gene: TRBV10-3
J gene: TRBJ2-3
CDR3 protein: CAIRGQGPDTQYF

V gene: TRBV5-1
J gene: TRBJ2-7
CDR3 protein: CASSSGPTSGEQYF

V gene: TRBV28
J gene: TRBJ2-7
CDR3 protein: CASSFLGLAGVQEQYF

V gene: TRBV28
J gene: TRBJ2-1
CDR3 protein: CASSLSWYNEQFF

V gene: TRBV11-2
J gene: TRBJ1-1
CDR3 protein: CASSPGPTNTEAFF

V gene: TRBV5-1
J gene: TRBJ2-3
CDR3 protein: CASSFLDTQYF

V gene: TRBV30
J gene: TRBJ2-7
CDR3 protein: CAWSAGSYEQYF

V gene: TRBV21-1
J gene: TRBJ1-2
CDR3 protein: CASTLGTGGPSNYGYTF

V gene: TRBV27
J gene: TRBJ1-5
CDR3 protein: CASSSRGGWQPQHF

V gene: TRBV21-1
J gene: TRBJ2-7
CDR3 protein: CASTRGDGAYEQYF

V gene: TRBV9
J gene: TRBJ2-2
CDR3 protein: CASSVTGREDLRGELFF